This T cell receptor (beta chain) was found in a study of T cell repertoires in cytomegalovirus infection. Study in general: Matching HLA type, along with CMV infection, was indicated by public TCR beta signatures. Study results and caveats: Pooled public TCR beta family frequency picked out CMV carriers with the relevant HLA. In two of eight donors, the top clonotype was HLA-C-restricted CMV-specific.

One entry per CDR3 protein, called by TCRdb with MiXCR from the reads. The sample carries approximately 400,000 distinct CDR3 sequences, approximately 32% recorded once. J lost 5 bases, V lost 5 bases, and 10 bases had no gene match. Germline lookup yields CDR1 SGHTA and CDR2 FQGNSA. The length of the CDR3 is 15 residues. In the case of this clonotype: The antigen is not known. A read error may be the cause here, since a much bigger clone is one base away.

The source is a human donor in good health (CMV status not recorded). Some clones in this sample may be carry-over from other donors' samples. The sample consisted of PBMCs. The chain couples TRBV7-2 to TRBJ1-1, with 8 bases aligning to TRBD1. The CDR3 reads CASSRRQGKDTEAFF. DNA for the CDR3: TGTGCCAGCAGCAGACGACAGGGGAAAGATACTGAAGCTTTCTTT.